This TCR beta chain is from a study of T-cell reconstitution after alpha-beta-depleted transplantation in children. This clonotype was detected many times. This CDR3 is 15 amino acids long. CDR1 is LNHNV, CDR2 YYDKDF, per germline (reference sequence). Trimming stripped 1 base from V and 5 bases from J, with 14 bases between. Unique molecular identifiers were incorporated during preparation of the TCRbeta library. TCRdb used MiXCR to reprocess the PCR reads, holding one entry per CDR3 protein. The repertoire holds roughly 590,000 distinct CDR3 sequences, with over 15% as singletons. The gene calls are TRBV15 and TRBJ1-1, with a tentative D call TRBD1 (5 bases). The sequence came from a human donor who donated a stem cell graft to a child with acute myeloid leukemia. This specimen consisted of PBMCs from the stem cell graft donor, obtained from the stem cell graft. This CDR3 reads CATSRAYAGLTEAFF. The CDR3 DNA follows: TGTGCCACCAGCAGAGCCTACGCAGGGCTAACTGAAGCTTTCTTT.